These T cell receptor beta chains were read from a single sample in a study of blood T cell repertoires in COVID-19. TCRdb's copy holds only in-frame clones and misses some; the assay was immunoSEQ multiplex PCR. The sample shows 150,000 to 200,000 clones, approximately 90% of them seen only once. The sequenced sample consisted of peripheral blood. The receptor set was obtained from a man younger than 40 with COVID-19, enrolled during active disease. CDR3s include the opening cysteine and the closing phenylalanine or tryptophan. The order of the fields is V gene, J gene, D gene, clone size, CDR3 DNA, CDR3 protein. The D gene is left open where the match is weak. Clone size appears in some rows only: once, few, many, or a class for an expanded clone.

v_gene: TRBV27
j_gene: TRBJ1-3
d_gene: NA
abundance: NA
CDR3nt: TGTGCCAGCAGCTTACAGGGTTCTGGAAACACCATATATTTT
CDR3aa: CASSLQGSGNTIYF

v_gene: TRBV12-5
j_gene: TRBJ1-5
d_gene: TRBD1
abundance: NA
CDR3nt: TGTGCTAGTGGGGGCCCAGAGACAGGGGGGCCCCAGCATTTT
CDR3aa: CASGGPETGGPQHF

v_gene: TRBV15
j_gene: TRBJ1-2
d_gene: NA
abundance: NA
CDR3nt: TGTGCCACCAGCCGAGACAGAAACTATGGCTACACCTTC
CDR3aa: CATSRDRNYGYTF

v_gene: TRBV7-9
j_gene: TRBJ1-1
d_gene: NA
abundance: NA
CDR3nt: TGTGCCAGCAGCAACTCAGGCTCTGAAGCTTTCTTT
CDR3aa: CASSNSGSEAFF

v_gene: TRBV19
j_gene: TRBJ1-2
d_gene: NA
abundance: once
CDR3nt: TGTGCCAGTAGTGTACCGGGACAACCTAACTATGGCTACACCTTC
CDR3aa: CASSVPGQPNYGYTF

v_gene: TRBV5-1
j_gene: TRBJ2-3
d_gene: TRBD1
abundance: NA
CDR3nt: TGCGCCAGCAGCATAGGGACAGTCAGCGATACGCAGTATTTT
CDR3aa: CASSIGTVSDTQYF

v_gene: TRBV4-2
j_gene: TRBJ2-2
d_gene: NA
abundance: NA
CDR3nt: TGTGCCAGCAGCCAAGGACTACCACACACCGGGGAGCTGTTTTTT
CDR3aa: CASSQGLPHTGELFF

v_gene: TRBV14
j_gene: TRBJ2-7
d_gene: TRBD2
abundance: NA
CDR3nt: TGTGCCAGCAGCTCTCTAGCGGCGACCTACGAGCAGTACTTC
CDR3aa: CASSSLAATYEQYF

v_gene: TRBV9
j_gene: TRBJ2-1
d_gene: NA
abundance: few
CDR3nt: TGTGCCAGCAGCGCAGGAGGGGGGGTCAATGAGCAGTTCTTC
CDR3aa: CASSAGGGVNEQFF

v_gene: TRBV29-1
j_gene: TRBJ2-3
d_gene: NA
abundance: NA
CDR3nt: TGCAGCGTTGAAGGGCCCGGGGGGCGGCCAGATACGCAGTATTTT
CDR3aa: CSVEGPGGRPDTQYF

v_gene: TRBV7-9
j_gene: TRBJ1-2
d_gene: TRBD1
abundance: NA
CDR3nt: TGTGCCAGCAGCTTGGTTCACCAGGGGGCGTATGGCTACACCTTC
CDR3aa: CASSLVHQGAYGYTF

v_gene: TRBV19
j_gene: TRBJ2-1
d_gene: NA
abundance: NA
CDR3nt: TGTGCCAGTAGTATCAGGGGATCCTACAATGAGCAGTTCTTC
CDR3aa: CASSIRGSYNEQFF

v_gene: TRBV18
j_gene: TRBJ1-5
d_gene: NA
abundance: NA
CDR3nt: TGTGCCAGCTCACTCGAGCAGCGGTTGAGAAATCAGCCCCAGCATTTT
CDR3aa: CASSLEQRLRNQPQHF

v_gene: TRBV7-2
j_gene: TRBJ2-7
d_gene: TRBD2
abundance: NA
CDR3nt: TGTGCCAGCAGCAGGCGACTTGGACTAGCGGGCCACGAGCAGTACTTC
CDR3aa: CASSRRLGLAGHEQYF

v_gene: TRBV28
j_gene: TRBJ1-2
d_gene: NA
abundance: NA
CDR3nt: TGTGCCAGCAGTTTGGGGGGGAGCTATGGCTACACCTTC
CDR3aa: CASSLGGSYGYTF

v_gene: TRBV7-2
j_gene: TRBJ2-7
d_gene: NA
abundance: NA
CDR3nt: TGTGCCAGCAGCTTTACCGGGACATGGGCTGGCGAGCAGTACTTC
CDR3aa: CASSFTGTWAGEQYF

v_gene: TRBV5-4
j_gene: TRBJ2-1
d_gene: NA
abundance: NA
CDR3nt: TGTGCCAGCAGCCCCCGGTGGAGGGATTACAATGAGCAGTTCTTC
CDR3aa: CASSPRWRDYNEQFF

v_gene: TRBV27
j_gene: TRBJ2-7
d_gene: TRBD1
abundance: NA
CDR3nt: TGTGCCAGCAGTTTAATTGGGCAGGGGGCATTCGCCTACGAGCAGTACTTC
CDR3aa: CASSLIGQGAFAYEQYF

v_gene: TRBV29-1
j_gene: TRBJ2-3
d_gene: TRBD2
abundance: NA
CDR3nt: TGCAGCGTTTCTCTAGCGGCAGATACGCAGTATTTT
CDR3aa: CSVSLAADTQYF

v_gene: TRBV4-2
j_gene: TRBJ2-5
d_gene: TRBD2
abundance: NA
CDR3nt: TGTGCCAGCAGCCAAGTTACGGTCTCCCGAGCGGGGGCTTTTCAGACCCAGTACTTC
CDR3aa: CASSQVTVSRAGAFQTQYF

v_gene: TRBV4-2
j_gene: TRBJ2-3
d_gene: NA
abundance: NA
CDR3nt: TGTGCCAGCAGCCAAGTTGAGGGTACAGATACGCAGTATTTT
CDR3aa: CASSQVEGTDTQYF

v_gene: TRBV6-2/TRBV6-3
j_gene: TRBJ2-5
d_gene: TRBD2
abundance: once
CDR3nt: TGTGCCAGCAGTGACGCTGGACTAGCGGGGAGGGTAGAGACCCAGTACTTC
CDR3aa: CASSDAGLAGRVETQYF

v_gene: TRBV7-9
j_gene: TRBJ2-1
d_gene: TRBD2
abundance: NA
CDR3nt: TGTGCCAGCAGCTTAGCGGGACTAGCGGGTAGTGAGCAGTTCTTC
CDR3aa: CASSLAGLAGSEQFF

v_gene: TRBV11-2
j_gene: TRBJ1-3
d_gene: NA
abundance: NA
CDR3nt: TGTGCCAGCAGCCCCATCGGCTCTGGAAACACCATATATTTT
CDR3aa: CASSPIGSGNTIYF

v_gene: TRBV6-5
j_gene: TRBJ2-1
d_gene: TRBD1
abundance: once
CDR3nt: TGTGCCAGCAGTCGGACAGGGGGCAATGAGCAGTTCTTC
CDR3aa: CASSRTGGNEQFF

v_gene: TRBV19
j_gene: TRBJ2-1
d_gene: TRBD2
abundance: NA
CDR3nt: TGTGCCAGTAGTCCGCCGGGGGGCTACAATGAGCAGTTCTTC
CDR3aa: CASSPPGGYNEQFF

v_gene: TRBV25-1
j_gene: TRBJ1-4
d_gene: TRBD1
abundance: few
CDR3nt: TGTGCCAGCAGTGATGTAAGTATCAAGCCGGGACAGGGGGCATCAGTGTTTTTT
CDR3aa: CASSDVSIKPGQGASVFF

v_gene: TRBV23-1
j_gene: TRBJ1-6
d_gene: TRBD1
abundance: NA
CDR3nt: TGCGCCAGCAGTCAACCGGGACAGTTTAATTCACCCCTCCACTTT
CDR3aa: CASSQPGQFNSPLHF

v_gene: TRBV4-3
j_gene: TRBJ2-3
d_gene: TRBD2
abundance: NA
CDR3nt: TGCGCCAGCAGCACCACGGGGGGTAGTGCAGATACGCAGTATTTT
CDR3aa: CASSTTGGSADTQYF

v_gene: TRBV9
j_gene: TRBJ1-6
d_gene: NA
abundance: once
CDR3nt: TGTGCCAGCAGCGTAGGCCCGGGGGGAGGGTATAATTCACCCCTCCACTTT
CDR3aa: CASSVGPGGGYNSPLHF

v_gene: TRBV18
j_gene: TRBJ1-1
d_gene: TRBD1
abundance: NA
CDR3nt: TGTGCCAGCTCCCGGCGGCAGGGGGAGGATGAAGCTTTCTTT
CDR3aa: CASSRRQGEDEAFF

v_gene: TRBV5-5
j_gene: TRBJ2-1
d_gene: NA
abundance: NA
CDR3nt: TGTGCCAGCATTCTGGGCGCGGGGAGGTACAATGAGCAGTTCTTC
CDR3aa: CASILGAGRYNEQFF

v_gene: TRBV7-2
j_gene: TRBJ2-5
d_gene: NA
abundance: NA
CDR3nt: TGTGCCAGCAGCCCAATACCGGGGATTCCGACCGAGGCCCAGTACTTC
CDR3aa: CASSPIPGIPTEAQYF

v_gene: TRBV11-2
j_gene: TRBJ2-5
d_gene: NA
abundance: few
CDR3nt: TGTGCCAGCAGCTTAAACAGGGAGGAGACCCAGTACTTC
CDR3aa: CASSLNREETQYF

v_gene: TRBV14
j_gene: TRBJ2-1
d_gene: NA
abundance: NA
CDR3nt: TGTGCCAGCAGCCGCATCAGGGGCACTACCTACAATGAGCAGTTCTTC
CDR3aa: CASSRIRGTTYNEQFF

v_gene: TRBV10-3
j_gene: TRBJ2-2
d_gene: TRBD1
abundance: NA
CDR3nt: TGTGCCATCAGTGTCCCACAGGGGGCAAGGAACACCGGGGAGCTGTTTTTT
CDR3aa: CAISVPQGARNTGELFF

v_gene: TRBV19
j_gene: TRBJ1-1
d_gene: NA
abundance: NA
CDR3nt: TGTGCCAGTCAGACAGGTCCAACTGAAGCTTTCTTT
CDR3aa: CASQTGPTEAFF

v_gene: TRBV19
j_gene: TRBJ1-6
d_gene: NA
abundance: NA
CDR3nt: TGTGCCAGTAGTATAACCAGGGATAATTCACCCCTCCACTTT
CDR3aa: CASSITRDNSPLHF

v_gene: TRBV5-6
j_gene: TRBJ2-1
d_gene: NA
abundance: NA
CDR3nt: TGTGCCAGCAGCAAGGACTATGGCAATGAGCAGTTCTTC
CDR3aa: CASSKDYGNEQFF

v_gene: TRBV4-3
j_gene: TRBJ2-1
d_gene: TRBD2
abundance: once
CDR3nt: TGCGCCAGCAGCTCAACCGGTGTTCTAGCGGGAGGGCCTGACAATGAGCAGTTCTTC
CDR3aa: CASSSTGVLAGGPDNEQFF

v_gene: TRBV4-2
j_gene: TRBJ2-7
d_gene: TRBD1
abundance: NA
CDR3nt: TGTGCCAGCAGCCAAGAAGGGACAGGAGCCTCCTACGAGCAGTACTTC
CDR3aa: CASSQEGTGASYEQYF

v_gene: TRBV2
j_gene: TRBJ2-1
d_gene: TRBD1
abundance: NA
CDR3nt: TGTGCCAGCAGTGAAGCTGTACTTTGGGGGACAGGGGACAATGAGCAGTTCTTC
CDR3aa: CASSEAVLWGTGDNEQFF

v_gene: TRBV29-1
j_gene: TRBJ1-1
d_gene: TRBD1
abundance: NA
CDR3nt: TGCAGCGGGGGGACAGGGGGCACTGAAGCTTTCTTT
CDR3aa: CSGGTGGTEAFF

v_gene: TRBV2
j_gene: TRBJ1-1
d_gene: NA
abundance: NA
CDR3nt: TGTGCCAGCACCGCAGACTCGAACACTGAAGCTTTCTTT
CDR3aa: CASTADSNTEAFF

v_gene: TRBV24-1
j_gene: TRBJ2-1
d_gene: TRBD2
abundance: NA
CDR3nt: TGTGCCACCAGTGATCGAGGGAGGGATGAGCAGTTCTTC
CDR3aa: CATSDRGRDEQFF

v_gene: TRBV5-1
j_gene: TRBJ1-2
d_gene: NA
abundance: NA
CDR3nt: TGCGCCAGCAGCTTGGGGGGAGCTGCGAACTATGGCTACACCTTC
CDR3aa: CASSLGGAANYGYTF

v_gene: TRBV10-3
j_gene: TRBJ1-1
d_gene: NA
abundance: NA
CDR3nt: TGTGCCATCAGGGAGCAGGGGACATACGGGAACACTGAAGCTTTCTTT
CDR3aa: CAIREQGTYGNTEAFF

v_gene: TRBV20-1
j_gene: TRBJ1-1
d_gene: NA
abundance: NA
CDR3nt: TGCAGTGCTAGTCCCGACAGGAACACTGAAGCTTTCTTT
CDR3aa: CSASPDRNTEAFF

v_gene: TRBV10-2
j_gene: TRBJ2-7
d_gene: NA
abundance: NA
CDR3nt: TGCGCCAGCAGTGGAGTTTGGCGGGGCGAGCAGTACTTC
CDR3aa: CASSGVWRGEQYF

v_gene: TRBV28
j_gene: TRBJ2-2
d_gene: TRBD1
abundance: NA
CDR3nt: TGTGCCAGCAGTGGCCGGGACAGGAACACCGGGGAGCTGTTTTTT
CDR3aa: CASSGRDRNTGELFF

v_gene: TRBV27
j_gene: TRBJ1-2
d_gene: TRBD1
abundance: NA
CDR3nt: TGTGCCAGCAGCCCTGTGGATAGAGACAGGGGGCAAGGGTACACCTTC
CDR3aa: CASSPVDRDRGQGYTF

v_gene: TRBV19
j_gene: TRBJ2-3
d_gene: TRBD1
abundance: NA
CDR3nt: TGTGCCAGTAGTACAGGACAGGGCACAGATACGCAGTATTTT
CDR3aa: CASSTGQGTDTQYF

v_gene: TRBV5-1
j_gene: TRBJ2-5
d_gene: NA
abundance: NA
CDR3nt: TGCGCCAGCAGCTTGGCCGCGGCCGGCTCGCAAGAGACCCAGTACTTC
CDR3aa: CASSLAAAGSQETQYF

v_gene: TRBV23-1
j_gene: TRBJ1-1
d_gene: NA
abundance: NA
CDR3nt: TGCGCCAGCAGTCAATCCCCTTGGTTGCTTCCGCGACGGAGGAAAATGAACACTGAAGCTTTCTTT
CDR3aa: CASSQSPWLLPRRRKMNTEAFF

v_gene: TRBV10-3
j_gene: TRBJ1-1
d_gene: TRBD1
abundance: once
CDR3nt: TGTGCCATCAGTGAGGTCGTGACAGGGGCTGAAGCTTTCTTT
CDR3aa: CAISEVVTGAEAFF